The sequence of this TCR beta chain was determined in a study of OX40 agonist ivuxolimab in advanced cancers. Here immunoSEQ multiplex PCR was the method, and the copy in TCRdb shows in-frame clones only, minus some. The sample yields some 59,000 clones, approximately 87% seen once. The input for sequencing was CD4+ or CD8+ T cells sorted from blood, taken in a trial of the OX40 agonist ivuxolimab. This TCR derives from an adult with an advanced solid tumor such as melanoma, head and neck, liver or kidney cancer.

The CDR3: CASSPNPRTSGYNEQFF. DNA of the CDR3: TGTGCCAGCAGTCCGAACCCGAGGACTAGCGGCTACAATGAGCAGTTCTTC. The V and J genes are TRBV28 and TRBJ2-1; 10 positions agree with TRBD2. Germline values: CDR1 MDHEN, CDR2 SYDVKM. The V segment lost 5 bases and the J segment 3 bases; nucleotides outside the gene matches: 10. The CDR3 runs to 17 residues. Looking up the rest from reference TRBV28 and TRBJ2-1 gives the full variable domain: DVKVTQSSRYLVKRTGEKVFLECVQDMDHENMFWYRQDPGLGLRLIYFSYDVKMKEKGDIPEGYSVSREKKERFSLILESASTNQTSMYLCASSPNPRTSGYNEQFFGPGTRLTVL.